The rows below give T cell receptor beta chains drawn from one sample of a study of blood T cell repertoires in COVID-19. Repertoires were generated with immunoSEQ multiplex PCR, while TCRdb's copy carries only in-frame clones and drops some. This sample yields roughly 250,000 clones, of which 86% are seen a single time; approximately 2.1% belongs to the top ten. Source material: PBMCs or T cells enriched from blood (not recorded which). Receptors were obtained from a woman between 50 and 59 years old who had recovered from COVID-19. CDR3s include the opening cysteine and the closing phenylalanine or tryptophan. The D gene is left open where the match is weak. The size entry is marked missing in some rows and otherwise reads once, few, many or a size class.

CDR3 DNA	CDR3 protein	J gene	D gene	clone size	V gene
TGTGCCACCAGTGATCCCTCCCACCGGGCTGGGGCCAACGTCCTGACTTTC	CATSDPSHRAGANVLTF	TRBJ2-6	NA	NA	TRBV24-1
TGTGCCAGCAGCCAATCCCAGTCTGGAAACACCATATATTTT	CASSQSQSGNTIYF	TRBJ1-3	NA	once	TRBV16
TGTGCCAGTAGTATTACCTTAGCGGGAGGCTCCTACAATGAGCAGTTCTTC	CASSITLAGGSYNEQFF	TRBJ2-1	TRBD2	NA	TRBV19
TGTGCCAGCTCTCCGATATCAGGAAGCTCCTATAATTCACCCCTCCACTTT	CASSPISGSSYNSPLHF	TRBJ1-6	NA	NA	TRBV18
TGTGCCAGCAGCTTTGGACTAGCGGGGCCCACCCCCCAAGAGACCCAGTACTTC	CASSFGLAGPTPQETQYF	TRBJ2-5	TRBD2	NA	TRBV5-4
TGCGCCAGCAGTGACAGGGGAGGGTTTGGCTACACCTTC	CASSDRGGFGYTF	TRBJ1-2	NA	NA	TRBV10-1
TGTGCCAGCAGTGCGGGGCGCGACTATGGCTACACCTTC	CASSAGRDYGYTF	TRBJ1-2	NA	NA	TRBV28
TGTGCCAGCAGCCAAGGTCAGGGTGCGGCCTACGAGCAGTACTTC	CASSQGQGAAYEQYF	TRBJ2-7	NA	NA	TRBV4-2
TGTGCCAGCAGCTTAGTTGGAGGGCCGAGGGAGACCCAGTACTTC	CASSLVGGPRETQYF	TRBJ2-5	NA	NA	TRBV7-6
TGTGCCAGCGGGTTCAGGGTTCATTGGGAAAAACTGTTTTTT	CASGFRVHWEKLFF	TRBJ1-4	NA	NA	TRBV27
TGTGCCAGTAGACAAGACAGGCATAATGAAAAACTGTTTTTT	CASRQDRHNEKLFF	TRBJ1-4	NA	NA	TRBV19